Shown below are 12 T cell receptor beta chains from a single sample sequenced in a study of CD8 T cells in ankylosing spondylitis (dated by TCRdb to about 2017). Antigen specificity for these receptors is unknown. Libraries were made using 5' RACE. TCRdb records Illumina HiSeq 2500 as the sequencer. TCRdb handled the public reads itself, with Q25 trimming in fastp and clone calling in MiXCR, and kept productive beta chains. Rows with one shared CDR3 protein collapse into an entry with the most common genes and DNA. The sample has 390,000 or so distinct CDR3 sequences on record, under 25% of them singletons. Jointly, the top ten make up about 16% of the sample. Study-wide conclusions, independent of this receptor: Blood from ankylosing spondylitis patients appeared to be characterized by a TCR beta motif made up of several highly homologous amino acid variants.

The specimen sequenced was blood, either unsorted or a sorted T cell fraction (not recorded which). The receptors here all came from a male donor with ankylosing spondylitis.

V gene TRBV15 combines with J gene TRBJ2-7, with 7 bases lining up with TRBD2. Germline V gene data show CDR1 as LNHNV and CDR2 as YYDKDF (reference sequence). CDR3 length equals 15 residues. V trimming: 6 bases; J trimming: 5 bases; junction bases outside the gene matches: 13. In DNA form, the CDR3 reads TGTGCCACCAGAGCTGTTGGGGAGGGCCAAAACGAGCAGTACTTC. As protein: CATRAVGEGQNEQYF.

J is TRBJ1-2 and V is TRBV2; no firm D call. V was cut by 6 bases and J by 5 bases, with 16 bases left in between. The CDR3 loop spans 14 amino acids. The V gene's germline CDR1 is SNHLY and CDR2 FYNNEI. Written as DNA, the CDR3 is TGTGCCAGCAGGTTAAGGGCCGGGGATTATGGCTACACCTTC. It is translated as CASRLRAGDYGYTF. Full variable domain (remainder filled in from reference TRBV2 and TRBJ1-2): EPEVTQTPSHQVTQMGQEVILRCVPISNHLYFYWYRQILGQKVEFLVSFYNNEISEKSEIFDDQFSVERPDGSNFTLKIRSTKLEDSAMYFCASRLRAGDYGYTFGSGTRLTVV.

This clonotype was seen a handful of times. The chain employs TRBV7-2 and TRBJ1-5, with a possible D match to TRBD1 (5 bases). The V and J ends lost 1 base and 13 bases respectively, with 14 bases between them. There are 13 residues in the CDR3. Germline CDR1 and CDR2: SGHTA and FQGNSA. The DNA of the CDR3 is TGTGCCAGCAGCTTAGGAGATATTAGGACACAGCATTTT. This sequence encodes CASSLGDIRTQHF.

Points on this clonotype: An end of the junction differs from the germline gene, which may be a read error. The gene calls are TRBV7-2 and TRBJ2-7, with 9 bases that match TRBD1. There are 15 residues in the CDR3. Germline V gene sequence: CDR1 SGHTA, CDR2 FQGNSA. In nucleotides, the CDR3 is TGTGCCAGCAGCTCAGGGACAGGGCTGGCCTACGGGCAGTACTTC. Amino acids: CASSSGTGLAYGQYF.

This clonotype was seen a handful of times. This chain's CDR3 is CASSEFPTPPQRGTDTQYF. For the CDR3, the DNA is TGTGCCAGCAGTGAATTCCCCACCCCCCCCCAGCGCGGGACAGATACGCAGTATTTT. The chain couples TRBV6-1 to TRBJ2-3; perhaps TRBD2 as D (5 bases). Between the trimmed V and J ends, which lost 2 bases and 3 bases, there was a span of 24 bases. There are 19 residues in the CDR3. Germline lookup yields CDR1 MNHNS and CDR2 SASEGT.

The CDR3 spells CAIREAVSTDTQYF. The CDR3, as DNA: TGTGCCATCAGGGAAGCGGTAAGCACAGATACGCAGTATTTT. This chain uses TRBV10-3 with TRBJ2-3; maybe TRBD2 (5 bases). CDR3 length: 14 amino acids. Trimming took 6 bases from V and 0 from J, leaving 10 bases between them. Germline-derived CDR1 and CDR2 are ENHRY and SYGVKD.

The sample holds many counts of this clonotype. The rearrangement links TRBV2 to TRBJ2-2; D is possibly TRBD2 (5 bases). The germline CDR1 and CDR2 sequences are SNHLY and FYNNEI. The CDR3 sequence is 15 residues long. V was shortened by 1 base and J by 0 bases, with 6 bases between the two germline ends. The DNA of the CDR3 is TGTGCCAGCAGTGAAGAGAGGGCGAACACCGGGGAGCTGTTTTTT. Protein: CASSEERANTGELFF.

V usage is TRBV7-9 and J usage is TRBJ2-1; possible D gene TRBD2, 6 bases. CDR3 length: 15 residues. The germline V gene has CDR1 SEHNR and CDR2 FQNEAQ (reference sequence). Trimming took 2 bases from V and 7 from J, leaving 15 bases between them. The CDR3 reads CASSLRGSSENEQFF. The CDR3 region has the DNA TGTGCCAGCAGCTTACGGGGGAGCTCTGAAAATGAGCAGTTCTTC.

This clonotype was seen a few times. The V and J genes are TRBV5-1 and TRBJ1-6; no firm D call. CDR3 length: 13 residues. V gave up 0 bases and J gave up 7 bases, with 5 bases separating them. Germline loops: CDR1 SGHRS, CDR2 YFSETQ. The CDR3 region is CASSLGVNSPLHF. In nucleotides, the CDR3 is TGCGCCAGCAGCTTGGGCGTGAATTCACCCCTCCACTTT.

This clonotype was observed a handful of times. The chain's CDR3 is CASSREQGPDQPQHF. In DNA, the CDR3 is TGTGCCAGCAGTAGGGAACAGGGCCCGGACCAGCCCCAGCATTTT. The chain has TRBV6-2 or TRBV6-3 and TRBJ1-5; D may be TRBD1 (6 bases). The CDR3 loop spans 15 amino acids. The ends were cut back, 5 bases at V and 7 bases at J, with 18 bases in the middle. Germline values: CDR1 MNHEY, CDR2 SVGEGT.

A few counts support this clonotype. The rearrangement uses TRBV4-3 and TRBJ1-2; 8 bases fit TRBD1. The V gene end was trimmed by 3 bases and the J gene end by 4 bases; junction bases not matched to a gene: 7. There are 15 residues in the CDR3. Germline-derived CDR1 and CDR2 are LGHNA and YSLEER. CDR3 protein: CASSQQGALSYGYTF. The DNA for the CDR3 is TGCGCCAGCAGCCAGCAGGGGGCGTTAAGCTATGGCTACACCTTC.

The J gene is TRBJ1-6, the V gene TRBV5-1, with 8 bases fitting TRBD1. CDR1 and CDR2 from the germline V gene are SGHRS and YFSETQ. This CDR3 is built from 15 residues. V shed 7 bases, J shed 5 bases, and the junction held 8 bases outside the gene matches. This CDR3 reads CASRVQTGDNSPLHF. As DNA, the CDR3 is TGCGCCAGCCGAGTCCAGACAGGGGATAATTCACCCCTCCACTTT.